What follows are 14 T cell receptor beta chains derived from one specimen sequenced in a study of cytomegalovirus exposure and HLA in healthy donors. It was with 60 Vbeta and 13 Jbeta primers that the PCR ran. Repertoires were generated with immunoSEQ multiplex PCR, while TCRdb's copy carries only in-frame clones and drops some. The sample holds roughly 150,000 clones; 80% to 90% are singletons and the top ten take 2% to 3%. Sequenced input: PBMCs. These receptors came from a man aged 30-40 years in good health and CMV-seropositive.

V usage is TRBV11-2 and J usage is TRBJ1-2, with 8 bases lining up with TRBD1. Germline CDR1 is SGHAT and CDR2 is FQNNGV. V gave up 4 bases and J gave up 8 bases; unmatched junction bases: 6. This CDR3 has 13 amino acids. The CDR3 sequence: CASSWTGYSGYTF. As DNA, the CDR3 is TGTGCCAGCAGCTGGACAGGGTACAGCGGCTACACCTTC.

As DNA, the CDR3 is TGCAGCGTGGGACTAGGGAAGGAGACCCAGTACTTC. It encodes CSVGLGKETQYF. The chain uses TRBV29-1 and TRBJ2-5; 8 bases are a match to TRBD2. The CDR3 covers 12 residues. Trimming cost V 6 bases and J 5 bases; bases outside gene matches: 5. Germline V gene sequence: CDR1 SQVTM, CDR2 ANQGSEA. Looking up the rest from reference TRBV29-1 and TRBJ2-5 gives the full variable domain: SAVISQKPSRDICQRGTSLTIQCQVDSQVTMMFWYRQQPGQSLTLIATANQGSEATYESGFVIDKFPISRPNLTFSTLTVSNMSPEDSSIYLCSVGLGKETQYFGPGTRLLVL.

This clone was recorded once. The rearrangement uses TRBV11-3 and TRBJ2-1; D remains unclear. Germline V gives CDR1 SGHNT, CDR2 YENEEA. This CDR3 spans 13 amino acids. Trimming took 1 base from V and 5 from J, leaving 6 bases between them. The CDR3 bases are TGTGCCAGCAGCTTAGCGTCCCACAATGAGCAGTTCTTC. This encodes CASSLASHNEQFF.

The chain has TRBV11-3 and TRBJ2-2; D is unclear. The germline V and J ends were trimmed by 4 bases and 6 bases, with 9 bases remaining between them. Per the germline V gene, CDR1 is SGHNT and CDR2 is YENEEA. The CDR3 totals 13 residues. The CDR3 sequence: CASSSYGPGELFF. The DNA of the CDR3 is TGTGCCAGCAGCTCATATGGGCCCGGGGAGCTGTTTTTT.

The V and J genes are TRBV6-1 and TRBJ1-5; the match to TRBD1 covers 7 bases. The CDR3 covers 14 residues. J lost 3 bases, V lost 5 bases, and 4 bases had no gene match. CDR1 MNHNS and CDR2 SASEGT come from the germline V gene. CDR3 protein: CASSPGGYNQPQHF. The CDR3 coding sequence is TGTGCCAGCAGTCCAGGGGGGTACAATCAGCCCCAGCATTTT.

As DNA, the CDR3 is TGTGCCAGCAGTCCCAGGGGGTCACCTTCCTACGAGCAGTACTTC. Translating it yields CASSPRGSPSYEQYF. The chain employs TRBV28 and TRBJ2-7; 7 bases agree with TRBD1. The CDR3 is made up of 15 amino acids. Germline-derived CDR1 and CDR2 are MDHEN and SYDVKM. Trimming removed 5 bases from V and 1 base from J; junction bases left unmatched: 8.

The chain uses TRBV29-1 and TRBJ2-1, with 8 bases fitting TRBD1. Unmatched junction bases numbered 7, after V lost 4 bases and J lost 5 bases. Germline V gene data show CDR1 as SQVTM and CDR2 as ANQGSEA. CDR3 size: 14 residues. CDR3 nucleotides: TGCAGCGTTGCCCCCCGGGGACAGGACAATGAGCAGTTCTTC. It yields the protein CSVAPRGQDNEQFF.

The genes are TRBV7-9 and TRBJ2-2; D perhaps matches TRBD2 (5 bases). Deletions cut 4 bases from V and 0 bases from J, with 15 bases between. The V gene's germline CDR1 is SEHNR and CDR2 FQNEAQ (reference sequence). The CDR3 consists of 17 residues. CDR3 in amino acids: CASSSSGSTSNTGELFF. The CDR3, as DNA: TGTGCCAGCAGCTCCTCGGGATCCACCTCGAACACCGGGGAGCTGTTTTTT.

The chain recombines TRBV7-2 with TRBJ2-7; D remains unclear. The V and J ends lost 3 bases and 2 bases respectively, with 2 bases between them. This CDR3 comprises 11 residues. Germline assignment: CDR1 SGHTA and CDR2 FQGNSA. The CDR3 spells CASSFTYEQYF. DNA for the CDR3: TGTGCCAGCAGCTTCACCTACGAGCAGTACTTC.

The chain combines TRBV5-6 with TRBJ2-1, with TRBD2 matching over 14 bases. CDR1 and CDR2 (germline): SGHDT, YYEEEE. J lost 2 bases, V lost 6 bases, and 10 bases had no gene match. The length of the CDR3 is 18 residues. The CDR3 here is CASITGTSGSVAYNEQFF. The CDR3 DNA reads as TGTGCCAGCATCACCGGGACTAGCGGGAGTGTGGCCTACAATGAGCAGTTCTTC.

The genes are TRBV5-6 and TRBJ1-5, with D tentatively TRBD1 (6 bases). V was trimmed by 2 bases and J by 1 base, leaving 7 bases between them. CDR3 length: 14 amino acids. Germline V gene data show CDR1 as SGHDT and CDR2 as YYEEEE. CDR3 DNA: TGTGCCAGCAGCTTCAGGGGAAGCAATCAGCCCCAGCATTTT. Translation gives CASSFRGSNQPQHF.

J is TRBJ1-3 and V is TRBV11-2; D is undetermined. Germline CDR1 reads SGHAT; CDR2 reads FQNNGV. Trimming pared 5 bases from V and 0 bases from J, leaving 11 bases between. The CDR3 is 15 amino acids. The CDR3 loop reads CASSPLSLSGNTIYF. The CDR3 region has the DNA TGTGCCAGCAGCCCCCTCTCCCTCTCTGGAAACACCATATATTTT.

This clone was detected a few times. The chain recombines TRBV14 with TRBJ1-1; a weak D match, TRBD1 (5 bases). CDR3 length: 13 residues. Trimming removed 0 bases at V and 6 bases at J, with 8 bases between. Germline values: CDR1 SGHDN, CDR2 FVKESK. The CDR3 here is CASSQDRDSEAFF. For the CDR3, the DNA is TGTGCCAGCAGCCAAGACAGGGACTCTGAAGCTTTCTTT.

The V gene is TRBV7-2, the J gene TRBJ2-7, with D possibly matching TRBD1 (5 bases). Germline-derived CDR1 and CDR2 are SGHTA and FQGNSA. V lost 1 base to trimming and J lost 5 bases, with 9 bases between them. CDR3 size: 13 residues. The CDR3 spells CASSLGRTNEQYF. In DNA, the CDR3 is TGTGCCAGCAGCTTAGGACGGACAAACGAGCAGTACTTC.